This T cell receptor beta chain was captured by sequencing in a study of cytomegalovirus exposure and HLA in healthy donors. Study-level information: T cells numbering about 179 million yielded some 100 million unique TCR beta sequences in an earlier analysis.

With 60 Vbeta and 13 Jbeta primers, the PCR was carried out. The method was immunoSEQ multiplex PCR; TCRdb's version includes in-frame clones alone and lacks a portion of them. Of 150,000 to 200,000 clones listed, around 80% are singletons. This receptor was taken from a middle-aged man in good health and CMV-seropositive. The source material was PBMCs.

The CDR3 region has the DNA TGTGCCAGCAGGGACCCCGCCAGGGGGGATTCTGAAGCTTTCTTT. It specifies CASRDPARGDSEAFF. This sequence joins TRBV6-1 and TRBJ1-1; TRBD1 matches 7 bases. Germline CDR1 MNHNS, CDR2 SASEGT. Unmatched junction bases numbered 13, after V lost 6 bases and J lost 6 bases. The CDR3 sequence is 15 residues long.